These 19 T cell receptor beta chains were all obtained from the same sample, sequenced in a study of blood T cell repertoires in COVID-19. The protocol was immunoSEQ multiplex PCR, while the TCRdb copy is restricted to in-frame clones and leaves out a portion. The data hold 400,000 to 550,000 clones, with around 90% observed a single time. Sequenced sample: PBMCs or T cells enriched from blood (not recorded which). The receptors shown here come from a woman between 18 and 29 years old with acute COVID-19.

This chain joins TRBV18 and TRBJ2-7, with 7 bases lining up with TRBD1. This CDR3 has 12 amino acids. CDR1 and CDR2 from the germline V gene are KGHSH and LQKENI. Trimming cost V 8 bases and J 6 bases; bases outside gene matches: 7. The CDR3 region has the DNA TGTGCCAGCCGGGACAGCCCTCTCGAGCAGTACTTC. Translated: CASRDSPLEQYF.

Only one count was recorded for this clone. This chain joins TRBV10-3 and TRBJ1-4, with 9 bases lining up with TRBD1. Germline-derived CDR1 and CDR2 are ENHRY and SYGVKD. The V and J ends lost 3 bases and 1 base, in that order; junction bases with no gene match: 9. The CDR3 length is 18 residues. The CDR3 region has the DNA TGTGCCATCAGTGATACTGACAGGGGGATTGGAACTAATGAAAAACTGTTTTTT. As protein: CAISDTDRGIGTNEKLFF.

The CDR3 is CASSPSRTSDQETQYF. The CDR3 DNA reads as TGTGCCAGCAGTCCCTCAAGAACTAGCGACCAAGAGACCCAGTACTTC. V and J are TRBV27 and TRBJ2-5; 7 nucleotides line up with TRBD2. After removal of 5 bases from V and 0 bases from J, the junction contained 9 bases not matched to a gene. The V gene's germline CDR1 is MNHEY and CDR2 SMNVEV (reference sequence). The CDR3 has 16 residues.

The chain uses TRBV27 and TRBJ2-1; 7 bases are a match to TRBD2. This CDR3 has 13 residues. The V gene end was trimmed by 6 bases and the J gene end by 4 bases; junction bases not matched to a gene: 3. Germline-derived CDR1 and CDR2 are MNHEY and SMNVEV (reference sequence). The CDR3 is CASRSSGYNEQFF. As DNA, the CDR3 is TGTGCCAGCAGAAGTAGCGGGTACAATGAGCAGTTCTTC.

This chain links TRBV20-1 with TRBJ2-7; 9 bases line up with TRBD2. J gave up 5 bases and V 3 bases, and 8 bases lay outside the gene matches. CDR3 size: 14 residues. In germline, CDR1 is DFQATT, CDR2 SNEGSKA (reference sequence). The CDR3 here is CSASLRAGGDEQYF. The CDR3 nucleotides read TGCAGTGCTAGTCTCCGGGCGGGAGGGGACGAGCAGTACTTC.

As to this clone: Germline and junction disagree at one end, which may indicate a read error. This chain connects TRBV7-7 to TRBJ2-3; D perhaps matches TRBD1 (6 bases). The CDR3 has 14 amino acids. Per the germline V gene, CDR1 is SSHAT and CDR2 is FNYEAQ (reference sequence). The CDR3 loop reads CASSLGAGADTQYF. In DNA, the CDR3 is TGTGCTAGCAGCTTAGGGGCAGGGGCCGATACGCAGTATTTT.

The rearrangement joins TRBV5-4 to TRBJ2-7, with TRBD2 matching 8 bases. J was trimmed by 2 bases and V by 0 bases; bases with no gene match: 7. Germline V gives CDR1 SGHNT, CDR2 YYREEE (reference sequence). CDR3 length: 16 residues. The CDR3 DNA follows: TGTGCCAGCAGCTTGGGAGCGGGAGTGATAGCCTACGAGCAGTACTTC. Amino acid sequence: CASSLGAGVIAYEQYF.

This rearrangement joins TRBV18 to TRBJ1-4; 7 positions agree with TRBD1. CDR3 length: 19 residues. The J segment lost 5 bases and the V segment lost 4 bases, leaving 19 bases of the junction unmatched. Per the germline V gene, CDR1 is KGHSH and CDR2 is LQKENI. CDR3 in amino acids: CASSLLFLRQGTMNEKLFF. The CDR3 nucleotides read TGTGCCAGCTCACTCCTATTCCTGCGACAGGGAACTATGAATGAAAAACTGTTTTTT. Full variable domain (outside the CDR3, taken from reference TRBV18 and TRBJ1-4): NAGVMQNPRHLVRRRGQEARLRCSPMKGHSHVYWYRQLPEEGLKFMVYLQKENIIDESGMPKERFSAEFPKEGPSILRIQQVVRGDSAAYFCASSLLFLRQGTMNEKLFFGSGTQLSVL.

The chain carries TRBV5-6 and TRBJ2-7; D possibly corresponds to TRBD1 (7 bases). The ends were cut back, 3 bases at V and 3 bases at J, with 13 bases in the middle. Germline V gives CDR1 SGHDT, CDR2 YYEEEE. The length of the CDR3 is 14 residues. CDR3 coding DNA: TGTGCCAGCAGCTACCCTCAGGGGGGCTACGAGCAGTACTTC. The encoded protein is CASSYPQGGYEQYF.

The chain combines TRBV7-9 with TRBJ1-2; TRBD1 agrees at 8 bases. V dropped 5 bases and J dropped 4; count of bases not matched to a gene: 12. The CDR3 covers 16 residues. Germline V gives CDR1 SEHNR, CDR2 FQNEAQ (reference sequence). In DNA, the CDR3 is TGTGCCAGCAGCCTCGGACAGGGCGGCCCCGGCTATGGCTACACCTTC. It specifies CASSLGQGGPGYGYTF.

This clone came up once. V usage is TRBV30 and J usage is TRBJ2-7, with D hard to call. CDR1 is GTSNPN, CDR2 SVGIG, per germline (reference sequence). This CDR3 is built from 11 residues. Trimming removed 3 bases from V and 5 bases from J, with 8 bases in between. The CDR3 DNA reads TGTGCCTGGAGACGGTCCCACGAGCAGTACTTC. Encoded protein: CAWRRSHEQYF. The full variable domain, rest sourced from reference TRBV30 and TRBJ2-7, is SQTIHQWPATLVQPVGSPLSLECTVEGTSNPNLYWYRQAAGRGLQLLFYSVGIGQISSEVPQNLSASRPQDRQFILSSKKLLLSDSGFYLCAWRRSHEQYFGPGTRLTVT.

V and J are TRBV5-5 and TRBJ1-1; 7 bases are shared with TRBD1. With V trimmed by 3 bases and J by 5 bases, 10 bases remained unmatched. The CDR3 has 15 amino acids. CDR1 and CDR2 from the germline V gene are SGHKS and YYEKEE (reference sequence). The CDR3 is CASSSPNRGRTEAFF. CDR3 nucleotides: TGTGCCAGCAGCTCACCAAACAGGGGACGGACTGAAGCTTTCTTT. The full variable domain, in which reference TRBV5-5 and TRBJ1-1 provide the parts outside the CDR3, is DAGVTQSPTHLIKTRGQQVTLRCSPISGHKSVSWYQQVLGQGPQFIFQYYEKEERGRGNFPDRFSARQFPNYSSELNVNALLLGDSALYLCASSSPNRGRTEAFFGQGTRLTVV.

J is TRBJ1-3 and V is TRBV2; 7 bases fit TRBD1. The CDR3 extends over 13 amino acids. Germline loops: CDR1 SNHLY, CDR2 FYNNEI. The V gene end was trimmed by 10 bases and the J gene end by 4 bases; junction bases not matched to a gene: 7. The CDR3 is CAKEGGAGNTIYF. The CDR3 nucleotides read TGTGCCAAAGAAGGGGGCGCAGGAAACACCATATATTTT.

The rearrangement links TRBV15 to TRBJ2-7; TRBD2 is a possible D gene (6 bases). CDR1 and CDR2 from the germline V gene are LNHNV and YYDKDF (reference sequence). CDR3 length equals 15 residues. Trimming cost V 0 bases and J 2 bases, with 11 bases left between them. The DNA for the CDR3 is TGTGCCACCAGCAGAGATGGGACTCAGGCCTACGAGCAGTACTTC. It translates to CATSRDGTQAYEQYF.

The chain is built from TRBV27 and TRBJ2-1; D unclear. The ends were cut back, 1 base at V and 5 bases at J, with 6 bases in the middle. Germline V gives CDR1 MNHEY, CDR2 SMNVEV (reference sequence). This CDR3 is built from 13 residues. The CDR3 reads CASSLLVNNEQFF. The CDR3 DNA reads TGTGCCAGCAGTTTATTAGTTAACAATGAGCAGTTCTTC.

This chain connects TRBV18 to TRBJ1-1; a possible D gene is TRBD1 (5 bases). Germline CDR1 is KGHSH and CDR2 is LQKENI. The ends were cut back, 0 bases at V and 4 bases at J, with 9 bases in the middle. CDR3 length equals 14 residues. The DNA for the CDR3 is TGTGCCAGCTCACCACCGAGACAGTTCACTGAAGCTTTCTTT. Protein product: CASSPPRQFTEAFF.

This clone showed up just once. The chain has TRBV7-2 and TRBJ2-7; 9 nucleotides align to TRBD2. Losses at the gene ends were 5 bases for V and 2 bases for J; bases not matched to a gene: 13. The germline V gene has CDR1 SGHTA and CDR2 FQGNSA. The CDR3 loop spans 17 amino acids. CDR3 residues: CASSQAPGGRVPYEQYF. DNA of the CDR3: TGTGCCAGCAGCCAAGCCCCCGGCGGGAGGGTTCCCTACGAGCAGTACTTC.

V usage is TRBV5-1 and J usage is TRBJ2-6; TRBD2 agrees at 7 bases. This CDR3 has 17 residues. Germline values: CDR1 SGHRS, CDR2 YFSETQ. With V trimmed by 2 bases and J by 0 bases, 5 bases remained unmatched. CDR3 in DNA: TGCGCCAGCAGCTTAGCGGGATTAAGCTCTGGGGCCAACGTCCTGACTTTC. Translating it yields CASSLAGLSSGANVLTF.

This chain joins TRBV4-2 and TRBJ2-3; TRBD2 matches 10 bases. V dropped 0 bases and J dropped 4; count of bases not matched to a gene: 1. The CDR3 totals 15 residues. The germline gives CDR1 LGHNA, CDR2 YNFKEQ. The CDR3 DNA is TGTGCCAGCAGCCAAGATAGCGGGGGGCCAGATACGCAGTATTTT. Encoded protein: CASSQDSGGPDTQYF.